The 25 T cell receptor beta chains below all came from one sample that was sequenced in a study of OX40 agonist ivuxolimab in advanced cancers. Measured with immunoSEQ multiplex PCR; TCRdb has only the in-frame clones, and not every one. Here the sample spans about 12,000 clones, around 80% being singletons. The sequences come from CD4+ or CD8+ T cells sorted from blood, collected in a trial of the OX40 agonist ivuxolimab. The source of these receptors is an adult with an advanced solid tumor such as melanoma, head and neck, liver or kidney cancer.

This rearrangement joins TRBV6-1 to TRBJ2-1; 9 bases are shared with TRBD2. The CDR3 runs 15 residues. V was clipped by 2 bases and J by 1 base; unmatched bases: 0. Germline V lookup: CDR1 MNHNS, CDR2 SASEGT. CDR3: CASSELAGSYNEQFF. CDR3 DNA sequence: TGTGCCAGCAGTGAACTAGCGGGATCCTACAATGAGCAGTTCTTC.

This chain joins TRBV19 and TRBJ1-3; D not resolved. The length of the CDR3 is 17 residues. Germline values: CDR1 LNHDA, CDR2 SQIVND (reference sequence). Trimming left V 6 bases short and J 0 bases short, with 18 bases between. CDR3: CASSHWERVFSGNTIYF. DNA for the CDR3: TGTGCCAGTAGCCACTGGGAGAGGGTATTCTCTGGAAACACCATATATTTT.

In DNA, the CDR3 is TGTGCCAGCAGCACCGACGGTGACGGCTCTGGAAACACCATATATTTT. The encoded protein is CASSTDGDGSGNTIYF. The J gene is TRBJ1-3, the V gene TRBV9, with D unresolved. The CDR3 is made up of 16 amino acids. The V end lost 4 bases, the J end lost 0 bases, and 14 bases lay between the germline ends. Germline CDR1 SGDLS, CDR2 YYNGEE.

The genes are TRBV11-2 and TRBJ1-5, with 9 bases fitting TRBD1. After removal of 5 bases from V and 6 bases from J, the junction contained 8 bases not matched to a gene. The germline gives CDR1 SGHAT, CDR2 FQNNGV. The CDR3 extends over 15 amino acids. Written as DNA, the CDR3 is TGTGCCAGCAGCCCGGGACAGGGCCCGGGTCAGCCCCAGCATTTT. This sequence encodes CASSPGQGPGQPQHF.

The chain employs TRBV10-2 and TRBJ1-6, with unresolved D. The CDR3 has 13 amino acids. Trimming took 2 bases from V and 10 from J, leaving 9 bases between them. CDR1 WSHSY and CDR2 SAAADI come from the germline V gene. CDR3 DNA: TGCGCCAGCAGTGAGGGGGAACAGTCACCCCTCCACTTT. Protein product: CASSEGEQSPLHF.

The chain combines TRBV11-1 with TRBJ2-3; no reliable D call. V lost 1 base and J lost 4, with 6 bases in between. This CDR3 is built from 13 residues. Germline CDR1 reads SGHAT; CDR2 reads FQDESV (reference sequence). The CDR3 bases are TGTGCCAGCAGCTTAGTAGGTTCAGATACGCAGTATTTT. Amino acids: CASSLVGSDTQYF.

The chain couples TRBV5-8 to TRBJ2-1, with unresolved D. The V gene lost 6 bases and the J gene lost 5 bases, with 9 bases spanning the gap. Germline lookup yields CDR1 SGHTS and CDR2 YDEGEE. This CDR3 is 12 amino acids long. The CDR3 reads CASTLPDNEQFF. CDR3 DNA sequence: TGTGCCAGCACCCTCCCGGACAATGAGCAGTTCTTC.

The genes are TRBV6-1 and TRBJ2-7; TRBD1 matches 7 bases. After removal of 8 bases from V and 4 bases from J, the junction contained 11 bases not matched to a gene. From germline, CDR1 is MNHNS and CDR2 SASEGT. This CDR3 spans 14 amino acids. The CDR3 sequence: CASRGQVLGYEQYF. The DNA for the CDR3 is TGTGCCAGCCGTGGACAGGTCCTTGGGTACGAGCAGTACTTC.

The chain combines TRBV15 with TRBJ1-2, with 9 bases fitting TRBD1. V shed 3 bases and J 7 bases; nucleotides not matched to a gene: 6. The CDR3 is 14 amino acids. In germline, CDR1 is LNHNV, CDR2 YYDKDF (reference sequence). The CDR3 coding sequence is TGTGCCACCAGCAGGCCGGGACAGGGAGGTGGCTACACCTTC. It codes for CATSRPGQGGGYTF.

The CDR3 loop is CASSQDLTGGRNEQFF. CDR3 in DNA: TGCGCCAGCAGCCAAGATTTGACAGGGGGCCGCAATGAGCAGTTCTTC. The rearrangement joins TRBV4-3 to TRBJ2-1, with 10 bases matching TRBD1. CDR3 size: 16 residues. The J segment lost 6 bases and the V segment lost 0 bases, leaving 5 bases of the junction unmatched. The germline V gene has CDR1 LGHNA and CDR2 YSLEER.

This clone was counted once. The V and J genes are TRBV7-8 and TRBJ2-7; D is unresolved. CDR1 is SGHVS and CDR2 is FQNEAQ in the germline V gene. The CDR3 totals 12 residues. The V gene lost 5 bases and the J gene lost 6 bases, with 11 bases spanning the gap. The CDR3 region has the DNA TGTGCCAGCAGCCTCCTTGGTGGCGAGCAGTACTTC. Translation: CASSLLGGEQYF.

The chain recombines TRBV7-6 with TRBJ1-3; 10 bases fit TRBD1. Germline values: CDR1 SGHVS, CDR2 FNYEAQ. This CDR3 has 18 amino acids. V was clipped by 5 bases and J by 0 bases; unmatched bases: 10. The CDR3 bases are TGTGCCAGCAGCCCCCTTAGGGGACAGGGGATCTCTGGAAACACCATATATTTT. Its translation: CASSPLRGQGISGNTIYF.

As regards this clone: Relative to the germline gene, one junction end is altered; a read error may explain this. This CDR3 is also generated by other DNA sequences in the sample. The chain is built from TRBV4-1 and TRBJ2-7, with 7 bases fitting TRBD2. Germline V gives CDR1 MGHRA, CDR2 YSYEKL. This CDR3 contains 14 residues. DNA of the CDR3: TGCGCCAGCAGCCAAGTGCGGGGGTACTACGAGCAGTATTTC. This codes for CASSQVRGYYEQYF.

The chain links TRBV29-1 to TRBJ1-2, with D tentatively TRBD1 (5 bases). V was cut by 3 bases and J by 3 bases, with 14 bases left in between. The CDR3 loop spans 14 amino acids. The V gene's germline CDR1 is SQVTM and CDR2 ANQGSEA. The CDR3: CSVDLQGADYGYTF. As DNA, the CDR3 is TGCAGCGTTGACCTCCAAGGGGCGGACTATGGCTACACCTTC.

This chain links TRBV4-3 with TRBJ2-1; 9 bases agree with TRBD2. The length of the CDR3 is 16 residues. Trimming removed 1 base from V and 8 bases from J; junction bases left unmatched: 9. Germline V gene lookup returns CDR1 LGHNA and CDR2 YSLEER. For the CDR3, the DNA is TGCGCCAGCAGCCAAGTATTCCTAGCGGGGCGAGATGAGCAGTTCTTC. This codes for CASSQVFLAGRDEQFF.

The chain has TRBV4-3 and TRBJ1-1, with D hard to call. Trimming left V 3 bases short and J 1 base short, with 6 bases between. The CDR3 is 13 amino acids. Germline CDR1 LGHNA, CDR2 YSLEER. The CDR3 nucleotides are TGCGCCAGCAGCCAGGACGGGAACACTGAAGCTTTCTTT. This codes for CASSQDGNTEAFF.

CDR3 DNA sequence: TGCGCCAGCAGCCAAATTGGACCAGATACGCAGTATTTT. It specifies CASSQIGPDTQYF. V usage is TRBV4-1 and J usage is TRBJ2-3; D gene unclear. Germline CDR1 is MGHRA and CDR2 is YSYEKL. The CDR3 runs to 13 residues. V lost 2 bases to trimming and J lost 4 bases, with 7 bases between them.

The chain uses TRBV7-9 and TRBJ1-1; D not certain. CDR1 is SEHNR and CDR2 is FQNEAQ in the germline V gene (reference sequence). This CDR3 comprises 16 residues. V lost 5 bases and J lost 5, with 21 bases in between. For the CDR3, the DNA is TGTGCCAGCAGCCCCGTGGTACGAATTTTCCGGACTGAAGCTTTCTTT. This translates into CASSPVVRIFRTEAFF.

The chain has TRBV5-8 and TRBJ2-7; D unclear. The CDR3 has 14 residues. From germline, CDR1 is SGHTS and CDR2 YDEGEE. V was cut by 4 bases and J by 0 bases, with 11 bases left in between. DNA of the CDR3: TGTGCCAGCAGCCCCGGGCAGTTCTCCTACGAGCAGTACTTC. It is translated as CASSPGQFSYEQYF.

The V call is TRBV5-4, the J call TRBJ2-7; D is perhaps TRBD1 (5 bases). The germline V gene encodes CDR1 SGHNT and CDR2 YYREEE (reference sequence). Trimming left V 3 bases short and J 2 bases short, with 12 bases between. This CDR3 comprises 14 residues. This CDR3 is CASSSPRQPYEQYF. The CDR3 DNA sequence: TGTGCCAGCAGCTCCCCCCGACAGCCCTACGAGCAGTACTTC. The entire variable domain, with the rest obtained from reference TRBV5-4 and TRBJ2-7, is as follows: ETGVTQSPTHLIKTRGQQVTLRCSSQSGHNTVSWYQQALGQGPQFIFQYYREEENGRGNFPPRFSGLQFPNYSSELNVNALELDDSALYLCASSSPRQPYEQYFGPGTRLTVT.

The rearrangement joins TRBV5-1 to TRBJ2-1; a weak D match, TRBD2 (6 bases). The CDR3 sequence is 13 residues long. V was shortened by 2 bases and J by 8 bases, with 11 bases between the two germline ends. Germline CDR1 and CDR2: SGHRS and YFSETQ. CDR3 bases: TGCGCCAGCAGCTTCGGAGGGCCCGATGAGCAGTTCTTC. This codes for CASSFGGPDEQFF.

The V call is TRBV30, the J call TRBJ2-2; a possible D gene is TRBD2 (5 bases). Trimming took 4 bases from V and 7 from J, leaving 13 bases between them. CDR3 length equals 13 residues. Per germline, CDR1 GTSNPN and CDR2 SVGIG (reference sequence). CDR3 residues: CAWTVLAGGELFF. CDR3 bases: TGTGCCTGGACGGTTCTAGCAGGCGGGGAGCTGTTTTTT. Complete variable domain (other parts from reference TRBV30 and TRBJ2-2): SQTIHQWPATLVQPVGSPLSLECTVEGTSNPNLYWYRQAAGRGLQLLFYSVGIGQISSEVPQNLSASRPQDRQFILSSKKLLLSDSGFYLCAWTVLAGGELFFGEGSRLTVL.

This chain joins TRBV5-5 and TRBJ2-3; TRBD1 aligns across 8 bases. V was clipped by 8 bases and J by 3 bases; unmatched bases: 8. This CDR3 has 14 amino acids. From germline, CDR1 is SGHKS and CDR2 YYEKEE (reference sequence). CDR3 DNA sequence: TGTGCCAGTGACAGGGGACGTAGGACAGATACGCAGTATTTT. Translating it yields CASDRGRRTDTQYF.

The CDR3 region has the DNA TGTGCCTGGACCCCCTCTTCGGGACGGCAGTTCTTC. This codes for CAWTPSSGRQFF. The gene calls are TRBV30 and TRBJ2-1; D assignment may be TRBD1 or TRBD2 (5 bases each). This CDR3 is built from 12 residues. Germline V gives CDR1 GTSNPN, CDR2 SVGIG (reference sequence). Between the trimmed V and J ends, which lost 4 bases and 12 bases, there was a span of 16 bases.

The rearrangement links TRBV27 to TRBJ1-2; TRBD1 is a possible D gene (5 bases). Germline V lookup: CDR1 MNHEY, CDR2 SMNVEV (reference sequence). The CDR3 extends over 13 amino acids. Trimming pared 5 bases from V and 8 bases from J, leaving 15 bases between. In DNA, the CDR3 is TGTGCCAGCAGTGCCGGGGCCTGGTGGGGCTACACCTTC. This translates into CASSAGAWWGYTF.